One sample yielded the 4 T cell receptor beta chains listed below, sequenced in a study of T-cell reconstitution after alpha-beta-depleted transplantation in children (dated by TCRdb to the mid-2010s). Receptor libraries were prepared by PCR. Instrument used: Illumina HiSeq 2500. To normalize quantification of the TCRbeta repertoire, the TCR libraries were built with molecular barcoding that relied on unique molecular identifiers. TCRdb handled the public reads itself, with Q25 trimming in fastp and clone calling in MiXCR, and kept productive beta chains. Every entry covers one CDR3 protein and lists the most common genes and DNA from its rows. A total of approximately 240,000 distinct CDR3 sequences appear in this sample, around 9.9% of them only once. The ten largest clones add up to approximately 30% of the sample. The treatment or condition label, read with the paper, signifies: allogeneic hematopoietic cell transplantation with graft depleted of TCRalphabeta T cells and CD19 B cells.

The sample was PBMCs, taken before TCRalphabeta/CD19-depleted stem cell transplant. These receptors all stem from a child under two years old with acute myeloid leukemia, due to receive a stem cell transplant.

Ten or more counts support this clonotype. For the CDR3, the DNA is TGTGCCAGCAGACTGGAGAGCGGCGAGCAGTTCTTC. This sequence encodes CASRLESGEQFF. This sequence joins TRBV5-5 and TRBJ2-1; D might be TRBD2 (5 bases). Per germline, CDR1 SGHKS and CDR2 YYEKEE (reference sequence). The CDR3 contains 12 residues. V was trimmed by 5 bases and J by 10 bases, leaving 13 bases between them. Full variable domain (outside the CDR3, taken from reference TRBV5-5 and TRBJ2-1): DAGVTQSPTHLIKTRGQQVTLRCSPISGHKSVSWYQQVLGQGPQFIFQYYEKEERGRGNFPDRFSARQFPNYSSELNVNALLLGDSALYLCASRLESGEQFFGPGTRLTVL.

This clonotype came up many times. The genes are TRBV28 and TRBJ1-3; D uncertain. Trimming removed 2 bases at V and 7 bases at J, with 6 bases between. Germline CDR1 reads MDHEN; CDR2 reads SYDVKM. This CDR3 spans 12 amino acids. The DNA for the CDR3 is TGTGCCAGCAGTTTAAGGCGCAACACCATATATTTT. Translated: CASSLRRNTIYF.

Many counts were recorded for this clonotype. The V gene is TRBV5-3, the J gene TRBJ2-5; 8 bases are a match to TRBD1. TRBV5-3 is treated as an ORF (open reading frame) with a function not yet certain. V lost 9 bases, J lost 8 bases, and 21 bases stayed unmatched. The CDR3 totals 16 residues. In DNA, the CDR3 is TGTGCCACCAAACACAACCCCCTCACAGGGGGAGGAACCCAGTACTTC. Protein sequence: CATKHNPLTGGGTQYF.

The sample holds many counts of this clonotype. The chain is built from TRBV10-3 and TRBJ2-7; 7 bases map to TRBD1. This CDR3 is 15 amino acids long. V dropped 0 bases and J dropped 3; count of bases not matched to a gene: 5. Germline V gives CDR1 ENHRY, CDR2 SYGVKD. CDR3 residues: CAISESTQGVYEQYF. Here the CDR3 DNA reads TGTGCCATCAGTGAGTCGACGCAGGGGGTCTACGAGCAGTACTTC.